The clone carrying this TCR beta chain was seen a single time. Its antigen is undetermined. This specimen belongs to a study of Ad26.COV2.S vaccination and SARS-CoV-2 variants. As for the study in general: COV1001, an Ad26.COV2.S trial, supplied this vaccine-arm donor. Whole-study findings and limits: Spike-specific TCR breadth was greater in vaccine than placebo recipients.

TCRdb's table, derived via immunoSEQ multiplex PCR, lists solely in-frame clones and lacks some. The repertoire holds roughly 420,000 clones, with roughly nine tenths as singletons. V was pared by 0 bases and J by 3 bases, with 7 bases between. The CDR3 totals 13 residues. Per the germline V gene, CDR1 is SGHRS and CDR2 is YFSETQ. Treatment: roughly 18 received Ad26.COV2.S at low or high dose, single or two shots; about 5 received placebo; per-sample allocation not given. All samples were drawn on day 63, counting from the first vaccine or placebo injection. This person who donated was an adult of 18-55 years in Boston. An Ad26 vector that expressed Wuhan-strain SARS-CoV-2 spike constituted the vaccine.

This TCR derives from a person between 18 and 60 years old who received the Ad26.COV2.S COVID-19 vaccine or a placebo. J is TRBJ2-7 and V is TRBV5-1; D unresolved. Sequenced here: peripheral blood, sampled in a trial of Ad26.COV2.S vaccine versus placebo. CDR3 residues: CASSLVPFYEQYF. The CDR3 bases are TGCGCCAGCAGCTTGGTGCCCTTCTACGAGCAGTACTTC.